Listed below are T cell receptor beta chains from one sample, sequenced in a study of blood T cell repertoires in COVID-19. Measured with immunoSEQ multiplex PCR; TCRdb has only the in-frame clones, and not every one. The sample has about 180,000 clones, 75% to 90% seen once. Sequences were obtained from peripheral blood. The receptor source for this set is a woman aged 70 to 79 with COVID-19, enrolled during active disease. Each CDR3 is given with its conserved first and last residue. The D gene is left open where the match is weak. Only part of the rows carry a size: once, few, many, or a class if the clone is expanded.

V,size,length,J,D,DNA,CDR3
TRBV19,-,13,TRBJ2-6,-,TGTGCCAGTAGTGTACGGGAGCCCGACGTCCTGACTTTC,CASSVREPDVLTF
TRBV29-1,-,13,TRBJ1-2,-,TGCAGCGCACCCGCCGGAGATTCCTATGGCTACACCTTC,CSAPAGDSYGYTF
TRBV5-1,-,15,TRBJ2-1,TRBD2,TGCGCCAGCGATTATAGCGGGAGGCCTTACAATGAGCAGTTCTTC,CASDYSGRPYNEQFF
TRBV7-2,-,12,TRBJ2-7,-,TGTGCCAGCAGAGGGAGCGGCTACGAGCAGTACTTC,CASRGSGYEQYF
TRBV7-2,once,14,TRBJ2-3,-,TGTGCCAGCAGCTTAGGACAGAGCACAGATACGCAGTATTTT,CASSLGQSTDTQYF
TRBV28,-,14,TRBJ1-2,TRBD1,TGTGCCAGCAGTACCCGACAGGGGCACTATGGCTACACCTTC,CASSTRQGHYGYTF
TRBV6-2/TRBV6-3,-,13,TRBJ1-5,-,TGTGCCAGCAGTTACGAGTTTTTCGCGCCCCAGCATTTT,CASSYEFFAPQHF
TRBV7-8,-,16,TRBJ1-1,-,TGTGCCAGCAGCTTAGAGACAGGTGGGGTGAACACTGAAGCTTTCTTT,CASSLETGGVNTEAFF
TRBV7-9,few,11,TRBJ2-5,-,TGTGCCAGCAGCCGTATGGAGACCCAGTACTTC,CASSRMETQYF
TRBV7-8,-,14,TRBJ2-3,TRBD2,TGTGCCAGCAGCCCCACAGCGGGAGGTGTTACGCAGTATTTT,CASSPTAGGVTQYF
TRBV5-1,-,17,TRBJ1-3,TRBD1,TGCGCCAGCAGCATGATACCTACAGGGGTCTCTGGAAACACCATATATTTT,CASSMIPTGVSGNTIYF
TRBV6-2/TRBV6-3,-,15,TRBJ2-1,TRBD2,TGTGCCAGCAGTTATGGGCGGGAGACCTACAATGAGCAGTTCTTC,CASSYGRETYNEQFF
TRBV19,-,14,TRBJ2-3,TRBD1,TGTGCCAGTCAAGCAGGACAGGGTCATAATACGCAGTATTTT,CASQAGQGHNTQYF
TRBV24-1,-,15,TRBJ2-3,TRBD2,TGTGCCACCAGTCTAACTAGCGGGAGCACAGATACGCAGTATTTT,CATSLTSGSTDTQYF
TRBV27,-,15,TRBJ1-1,TRBD1,TGTGCCAGCAGAGAAGTGGACAGGGGCAACACTGAAGCTTTCTTT,CASREVDRGNTEAFF
TRBV6-5,-,11,TRBJ2-5,-,TGTGCCAGCAGTCCAGGAGAGACCCAGTACTTC,CASSPGETQYF
TRBV7-2,-,15,TRBJ1-2,TRBD1,TGTGCCAGCAGCTTAGCCTCAGAGGGGGCCTATGGCTACACCTTC,CASSLASEGAYGYTF
TRBV2,-,16,TRBJ2-5,TRBD1,TGTGCCAGCAGTGAAGCGCAACAGGGGGCACGGGAGACCCAGTACTTC,CASSEAQQGARETQYF
TRBV18,-,13,TRBJ2-5,-,TGTGCCAGCTCACCACCGGCACAAGAGACCCAGTACTTC,CASSPPAQETQYF
TRBV5-1,-,16,TRBJ1-6,TRBD1,TGCGCCAGCAGGTCACTGGAGGGGGCGCTTAATTCACCCCTCCACTTT,CASRSLEGALNSPLHF
TRBV3-1/TRBV3-2,-,16,TRBJ1-2,TRBD1,TGTGCCAGCAGCCAAGGATTGGTCACAGGGGGCTATGGCTACACCTTC,CASSQGLVTGGYGYTF
TRBV20-1,-,11,TRBJ1-1,-,TGCAGTGCTAGGGGAGGAGGTGAAGCTTTCTTT,CSARGGGEAFF
TRBV19,-,16,TRBJ2-3,TRBD2,TGTGCCAGTAGGACCACCCGGACTAGAGTCACAGATACGCAGTATTTT,CASRTTRTRVTDTQYF
TRBV6-4,-,12,TRBJ1-1,-,TGTGCCAGCAGTGAGTTAGGAGGGCGCGCTTTCTTT,CASSELGGRAFF
TRBV5-1,once,15,TRBJ2-2,TRBD1,TGCGCCAGCAGCAACGGACAGGGGAACACCGGGGAGCTGTTTTTT,CASSNGQGNTGELFF
TRBV2,-,15,TRBJ1-5,TRBD1,TGTGCCAGCAGTGAAAGGGGGCTTGGCAATCAGCCCCAGCATTTT,CASSERGLGNQPQHF
TRBV19,-,14,TRBJ2-4,-,TGTGCCAGTAGCCCCGGGATAGCCAAAAACATTCAGTACTTC,CASSPGIAKNIQYF
TRBV19,-,14,TRBJ2-3,-,TGTGCCAGTAGTAAAGCGGGTAGCACAGATACGCAGTATTTT,CASSKAGSTDTQYF
TRBV6-5,-,13,TRBJ1-3,-,TGTGCCAGCAGCCTATCCTTAGGAAACACCATATATTTT,CASSLSLGNTIYF
TRBV30,once,14,TRBJ1-5,-,TGTGCCTGGAGTTTATGGGGGGGCAATCAGCCCCAGCATTTT,CAWSLWGGNQPQHF
TRBV2,-,15,TRBJ2-7,-,TGTGCCAGCAGTGAAGAGGGGAATTCCTCCTACGAGCAGTACTTC,CASSEEGNSSYEQYF
TRBV18,once,13,TRBJ2-7,-,TGTGCCAGCTCACCGGGACTGGACTACGAGCAGTACTTC,CASSPGLDYEQYF
TRBV3-1/TRBV3-2,-,14,TRBJ1-2,TRBD1,TGTGCCAGCAGCCAAGAGGGAGGACAGGGAGGCTACACCTTC,CASSQEGGQGGYTF
TRBV19,-,15,TRBJ2-7,TRBD1,TGTGCCAGTAGTGGACCGGGACAGGGATCCTACGAGCAGTACTTC,CASSGPGQGSYEQYF
TRBV7-7,-,14,TRBJ2-5,-,TGTGCCAGCAGCAAGAGACTTTTCCAAGAGACCCAGTACTTC,CASSKRLFQETQYF
TRBV7-8,-,16,TRBJ2-7,TRBD2,TGTGCCAGCAGCTTATTAGCGGGAGGCCCCTCCTACGAGCAGTACTTC,CASSLLAGGPSYEQYF
TRBV2,-,18,TRBJ2-3,TRBD2,TGTGCCAGCAGTTCCCCCCTGGGGGGGACTAGCGGAACAGATACGCAGTATTTT,CASSSPLGGTSGTDTQYF
TRBV3-1/TRBV3-2,-,13,TRBJ1-1,TRBD1,TGTGCCAGCAACCGCTTAGGGACAGTTGAAGCTTTCTTT,CASNRLGTVEAFF
TRBV28,-,16,TRBJ2-7,-,TGTGCCAGCAGTTTCGCGACCCCCGACAGCTCCTACGAGCAGTACTTC,CASSFATPDSSYEQYF